The text below deals with one T cell receptor beta chain. Its antigen is unidentified. The data originate from a study of vaccination and CD4 T cells after COVID-19. Researchers used the Oncomine TCR Beta short-read assay to sequence DNA from cultured CD4+ T cells. TCRdb recomputed calls from the PCR reads with MiXCR, one row per CDR3 protein. The table includes about 25,000 distinct CDR3 sequences, about half detected once. Documented treatment: roughly 11-day PBMC culture with coronavirus spike peptide pools or control peptides (ViraFEST assay). The source is a human donor who had recovered from COVID-19. Sequenced sample: CD4+ T cells from blood, cultured in vitro.

The CDR3 protein is CASSFLRDSVRGQRQETQYF. CDR3 bases: TGTGCCAGCAGTTTCCTCCGGGACAGCGTTAGGGGGCAACGCCAAGAGACCCAGTACTTC. V is TRBV12-3 or TRBV12-4 and J is TRBJ2-5; 7 bases map to TRBD1. V shed 3 bases, J shed 1 base, and the junction held 20 bases outside the gene matches. This CDR3 has 20 residues.